This is a list of T cell receptor beta chains from one sample in a study of blood T cell repertoires in COVID-19. Data came from immunoSEQ multiplex PCR; TCRdb stores just in-frame clones and leaves some out. The table includes 200,000 to 250,000 clones, around four fifths detected once. Input material: peripheral blood. The origin of the receptors is a man between 25 and 39 years old with active or convalescent COVID-19. The CDR3 runs from the conserved cysteine through the conserved F or W. Fields, in order: J gene, V gene, clone size, D gene, CDR3 DNA, CDR3 protein. A D gene is named only where the DNA matches it firmly. Clone size is shown for a subset of rows, as once, few, many or a class of expanded clone.

TRBJ1-6 | TRBV30 | NA | NA | TGTGCCTGGAGACCCAAGGGGATGGGTCGAAGGAATTCACCCCTCCACTTT | CAWRPKGMGRRNSPLHF
TRBJ2-7 | TRBV19 | NA | NA | TGTGCCAGTAGTATACTGGGGCAAAACGAGCAGTACTTC | CASSILGQNEQYF
TRBJ1-1 | TRBV7-3 | NA | NA | TGTGCCAGCAGCTCGCGGGGGAACACTGAAGCTTTCTTT | CASSSRGNTEAFF
TRBJ2-3 | TRBV24-1 | NA | NA | TGTGCCACCAGTGATTCCGGGTCAGATACGCAGTATTTT | CATSDSGSDTQYF
TRBJ2-1 | TRBV2 | NA | NA | TGTGCCAGCAGTGATCACAGGGGAGCGGGCAATGAGCAGTTCTTC | CASSDHRGAGNEQFF
TRBJ2-3 | TRBV28 | NA | NA | TGTGCCAGCAGGGCCTTTACAGGGCCAGATACGCAGTATTTT | CASRAFTGPDTQYF
TRBJ1-3 | TRBV28 | NA | TRBD1 | TGTGCCAGCAGTTGGGGACAGTTGAACACCATATATTTT | CASSWGQLNTIYF
TRBJ2-7 | TRBV11-3 | NA | NA | TGTGCCAGCAGCCCCGGCCATGCGGGGGAGCAGTACTTC | CASSPGHAGEQYF
TRBJ1-5 | TRBV19 | NA | NA | TGTGCCAGTAGTATGAGGGTTCCCCTCTATAGCAATCAGCCCCAGCATTTT | CASSMRVPLYSNQPQHF
TRBJ1-1 | TRBV18 | NA | NA | TGTGCCAGCTCACCTGACAGCTTGAACACTGAAGCTTTCTTT | CASSPDSLNTEAFF
TRBJ1-3 | TRBV7-9 | NA | NA | TGTGCCAGCACCAAGCTTCTACCCATGACAGAAGGAGGAAACACCATATATTTT | CASTKLLPMTEGGNTIYF
TRBJ2-2 | TRBV28 | NA | TRBD2 | TGTGCCAGCAGTTTTTGGCGGGAGGGCACCGGGGAGCTGTTTTTT | CASSFWREGTGELFF
TRBJ1-2 | TRBV2 | NA | NA | TGTGCCAGCAGCTCCCGGGTCGGCTACACCTTC | CASSSRVGYTF
TRBJ1-6 | TRBV5-5 | NA | NA | TGTGCCAGCAGCTTGGCGGCAGGGAATAGTAATTCACCCCTCCACTTT | CASSLAAGNSNSPLHF
TRBJ1-5 | TRBV28 | NA | NA | TGTGCCAGCAGCGCCGGGGTGAGTAGGCAGCCCCAGCATTTT | CASSAGVSRQPQHF
TRBJ2-2 | TRBV4-1 | once | NA | TGCGCCAGCAGCCAAATAGGCGGTAGGGCCGGGGGGCTGTTTTTT | CASSQIGGRAGGLFF
TRBJ1-6 | TRBV7-8 | NA | NA | TGTGCCAGCAGCGGGCAGGTGAATAATTCACCCCTCCACTTT | CASSGQVNNSPLHF
TRBJ2-7 | TRBV27 | NA | NA | TGTGCCAGCAGTTTCTCGACAGGACCCTACGAGCAGTACTTC | CASSFSTGPYEQYF
TRBJ2-1 | TRBV28 | NA | TRBD2 | TGTGCCAGCACCTTGGGGCTGGTAGCGGGGGGGAGGGAGCAGTTCTTC | CASTLGLVAGGREQFF
TRBJ1-1 | TRBV27 | NA | NA | TGTGCCAGCAGTAAGGTGCTTGGCGGTATGAACACTGAAGCTTTCTTT | CASSKVLGGMNTEAFF
TRBJ1-1 | TRBV28 | NA | NA | TGTGCCAGCAGTTCCAGGAATGAAGCTTTCTTT | CASSSRNEAFF
TRBJ1-1 | TRBV19 | NA | TRBD1 | TGTGCCAGTCGGGTCTCGAGGGGGCGCCTGAACACTGAAGCTTTCTTT | CASRVSRGRLNTEAFF
TRBJ1-5 | TRBV12-3/TRBV12-4 | few | NA | TGTGCCAGCAGTTTCTCCGGCAATCAGCCCCAGCATTTT | CASSFSGNQPQHF
TRBJ1-5 | TRBV27 | NA | TRBD1 | TGTGCCAGCAGTCAAGACAGGGGGGTTCAGCCCCAGCATTTT | CASSQDRGVQPQHF
TRBJ2-1 | TRBV25-1 | NA | TRBD2 | TGTGCCAGCAGCGGCGGGGGTAGCGGAGCCCCATACAATGAGCAGTTCTTC | CASSGGGSGAPYNEQFF
TRBJ2-2 | TRBV6-1 | NA | NA | TGTGCCAGCAGTGCCGGCCTTGGAGGATGGGACACCGGGGAGCTGTTTTTT | CASSAGLGGWDTGELFF
TRBJ2-7 | TRBV12-3/TRBV12-4 | NA | NA | TGTGCCAGCAGAAGGGGACTTCATACCCAGTACTTC | CASRRGLHTQYF
TRBJ1-1 | TRBV6-6 | NA | NA | TGTGCCAGCAGTTACGTTCGCACTGAAGCTTTCTTT | CASSYVRTEAFF
TRBJ2-7 | TRBV5-4 | NA | TRBD2 | TGTGCCAGCAGCCCGCGGGGGCAAGCGGGAGGGCCTAACGAGCAGTACTTC | CASSPRGQAGGPNEQYF
TRBJ1-1 | TRBV7-9 | NA | NA | TGTGCCAGCAGCTTTTCAGGGGTGAACACTGAAGCTTTCTTT | CASSFSGVNTEAFF
TRBJ2-1 | TRBV28 | NA | NA | TGTGCCAGCCTTCGAACTAGCCGTCACAATGAGCAGTTCTTC | CASLRTSRHNEQFF
TRBJ2-7 | TRBV13 | NA | NA | TGTGCCAGCAGCTTAGGCCTCAATACCGGGGAGCAGTACTTC | CASSLGLNTGEQYF
TRBJ2-1 | TRBV19 | NA | TRBD1 | TGTGCCAGTAGTCCGATCGACAGGGAATACTACAATGAGCAGTTCTTC | CASSPIDREYYNEQFF
TRBJ2-1 | TRBV4-1 | NA | NA | TGCGCCAGCAGCCAAGATCCAGTATATCAGGGCTCCTACAATGAGCAGTTCTTC | CASSQDPVYQGSYNEQFF
TRBJ2-1 | TRBV19 | NA | TRBD1 | TGTGCCAGTAGTCCGAGACAGGGGGCGGACAATGAGCAGTTCTTC | CASSPRQGADNEQFF
TRBJ2-7 | TRBV18 | few | NA | TGTGCCAGCTCACCGTCCAGGGATCACGAGCAGTACTTC | CASSPSRDHEQYF
TRBJ2-5 | TRBV11-2 | NA | NA | TGTGCCAGCAGCTTCCAGGGAAAGGGCTCAGAGACCCAGTACTTC | CASSFQGKGSETQYF
TRBJ2-7 | TRBV11-3 | NA | NA | TGTGCCAGCAGCTTAGGGGGCTACCCGTACGAGCAGTACTTC | CASSLGGYPYEQYF
TRBJ2-7 | TRBV5-5 | NA | TRBD1 | TGTGCCAGCAGTTTAGATTACAGGGGGACCTACGAGCAGTACTTC | CASSLDYRGTYEQYF
TRBJ2-2 | TRBV23-1 | NA | NA | TGCGCCAGCAGTCAATCACTACGGGACACCGGGGAGCTGTTTTTT | CASSQSLRDTGELFF
TRBJ1-6 | TRBV27 | NA | NA | TGTGCCAGCAGTCAGGGAGGCAATTCACCCCTCCACTTT | CASSQGGNSPLHF
TRBJ2-1 | TRBV28 | NA | TRBD2 | TGTGCCAGCAGTTTGGGGACTAGCGGGAGCTTGAATGAGCAGTTCTTC | CASSLGTSGSLNEQFF
TRBJ1-6 | TRBV2 | NA | TRBD1 | TGTGCCAGCAGCGCTGACAGGGTCAACTCTCCCCTCCACTTT | CASSADRVNSPLHF
TRBJ1-2 | TRBV7-3 | once | TRBD1 | TGTGCCAGCAGCCCGGACAGGGGAAGTGGCTACACCTTC | CASSPDRGSGYTF
TRBJ2-3 | TRBV11-2 | NA | NA | TGTGCCAGCAGCTTCTACACAGATACGCAGTATTTT | CASSFYTDTQYF
TRBJ2-1 | TRBV19 | NA | TRBD2 | TGTGCCAGTAGTATAGTCAGCGGGGGGAGCTCCTACAATGAGCAGTTCTTC | CASSIVSGGSSYNEQFF
TRBJ1-5 | TRBV5-8 | NA | NA | TGTGCCAGCAGCTTGGCCGGGAAGGGAGGGCAGCCCCAGCATTTT | CASSLAGKGGQPQHF
TRBJ2-1 | TRBV7-9 | once | NA | TGTGCCAGCACCACCCCCCAGCGGAGCAATGAGCAGTTCTTC | CASTTPQRSNEQFF
TRBJ2-1 | TRBV5-1 | many | NA | TGCGCCAGCAGCTTGGCGCGGGGCTCCTACAATGAGCAGTTCTTC | CASSLARGSYNEQFF
TRBJ1-1 | TRBV29-1 | NA | TRBD1 | TGCAGCGCCCTGTCGTACGGATCCGGGACAGGCTTAACTGAAGCTTTCTTT | CSALSYGSGTGLTEAFF
TRBJ2-7 | TRBV5-6 | NA | TRBD1 | TGTGCCAGCAGCTCACCTGCTTCCTGGGACAGGGGTGGAAACGAGCAGTACTTC | CASSSPASWDRGGNEQYF
TRBJ2-7 | TRBV12-3/TRBV12-4 | NA | NA | TGTGCCAGCAGCAGGACTGTAGCCTACGAGCAGTACTTC | CASSRTVAYEQYF
TRBJ1-5 | TRBV4-2 | once | TRBD1 | TGTGCCAGCAGCTTCCTGACAGGGGATCTCAGCAATCAGCCCCAGCATTTT | CASSFLTGDLSNQPQHF
TRBJ2-7 | TRBV5-4 | few | NA | TGTGCCAGCGGAAGCCGAGACCGGGGTCCCTACGAGCAGTACTTC | CASGSRDRGPYEQYF
TRBJ2-7 | TRBV7-2 | once | NA | TGTGCCAGCAGCTCTTCCGGGACATACTCCTACGAGCAGTACTTC | CASSSSGTYSYEQYF